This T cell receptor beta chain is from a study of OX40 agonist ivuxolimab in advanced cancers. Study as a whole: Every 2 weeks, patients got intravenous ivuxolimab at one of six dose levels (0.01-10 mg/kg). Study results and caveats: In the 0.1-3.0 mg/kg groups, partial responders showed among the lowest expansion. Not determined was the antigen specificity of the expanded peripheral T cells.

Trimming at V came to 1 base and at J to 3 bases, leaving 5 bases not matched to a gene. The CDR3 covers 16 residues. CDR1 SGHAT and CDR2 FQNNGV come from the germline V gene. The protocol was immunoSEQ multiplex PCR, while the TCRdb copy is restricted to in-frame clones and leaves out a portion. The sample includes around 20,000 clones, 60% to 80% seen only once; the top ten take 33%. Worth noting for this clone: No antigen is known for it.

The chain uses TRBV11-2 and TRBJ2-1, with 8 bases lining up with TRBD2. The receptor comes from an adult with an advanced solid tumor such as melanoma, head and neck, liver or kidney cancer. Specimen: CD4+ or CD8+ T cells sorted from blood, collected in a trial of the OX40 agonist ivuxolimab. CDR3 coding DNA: TGTGCCAGCAGCTTAGGCCTAGCGGGTGACTACAATGAGCAGTTCTTC. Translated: CASSLGLAGDYNEQFF.